This T cell receptor (beta chain) was documented in a study of shared clonotypes between healthy human individuals. At the level of the study: The study enrolled a couple of women and three men aged 18 to 49. Whole-study findings and limits: It was only blood that was sampled, and tissue repertoires likely differ. Compared with memory subsets, naive subsets generally had larger estimated richness.

To note about this clone: Its antigen is unidentified.

There were only Caucasian adults among the donors, and all lived in Nashville, Tennessee. Germline V gene lookup returns CDR1 SEHNR and CDR2 FQNEAQ (reference sequence). J gave up 0 bases and V 3 bases, and 0 bases lay outside the gene matches. The CDR3 contains 14 residues. TCRdb's table, derived via immunoSEQ multiplex PCR, lists solely in-frame clones and lacks some. The sample carries hundreds of thousands of clones, around nine tenths recorded once. The rearrangement links TRBV7-9 to TRBJ2-7; 9 bases fit TRBD2. This sequence originates from a man between 18 and 29 years old in good health. Specimen: memory CD8+ T cells sorted from blood. Subset indicated: CD45RO+ cells pooled with CCR7-negative TemRA cells. CDR3: CASSFSGSSYEQYF. DNA for the CDR3: TGTGCCAGCAGCTTTAGCGGGAGCTCCTACGAGCAGTACTTC.